Following are 13 T cell receptor beta chains from one sample sequenced in a study of T-cell reconstitution after alpha-beta-depleted transplantation in children (dated by TCRdb to the mid-2010s). The treatment or condition label on this specimen signifies: allogeneic hematopoietic cell transplantation with graft depleted of TCRalphabeta T cells and CD19 B cells. The library was obtained by PCR. Sequencing was carried out with an Illumina HiSeq 2500. TCR libraries were prepared with molecular barcoding, using unique molecular identifiers to normalize TCRbeta repertoire quantification. TCRdb reprocessing: public reads trimmed at Q25 with fastp, clones called with MiXCR, in-frame beta chains kept. Rows with one shared CDR3 protein collapse into an entry with the most common genes and DNA. The table for this sample lists 750,000 to 950,000 distinct CDR3 sequences; 16% of them were counted only once. Clones ranked in the top ten supply roughly 5% of the sample.

The specimen comprised PBMCs, mostly from graft donor cells, sampled 360 days after TCRalphabeta/CD19-depleted stem cell transplant. All receptors come from a male patient between 5 and 17 years old who had a stem cell transplant for acute lymphoblastic leukemia, so the T cells may come from the graft donor.

J is TRBJ2-7 and V is TRBV11-2, with 7 bases matching TRBD2. The junction had 11 bases not matched to a gene; V was cut back by 6 bases and J by 3 bases. The germline CDR1 and CDR2 sequences are SGHAT and FQNNGV. The CDR3 has 15 amino acids. This CDR3 reads CASRQRTRALYEQYF. CDR3 DNA: TGTGCCAGCAGGCAAAGGACTAGGGCTCTCTACGAGCAGTACTTC.

This chain links TRBV18 with TRBJ2-1, with D perhaps TRBD2 (6 bases). The CDR3 sequence is 16 residues long. V was trimmed by 4 bases and J by 1 base, leaving 14 bases between them. CDR1 and CDR2 from the germline V gene are KGHSH and LQKENI. In nucleotides, the CDR3 is TGTGCCAGCTCACTGACCGGGAGAGGGTCCTACAATGAGCAGTTCTTC. It yields the protein CASSLTGRGSYNEQFF.

This clonotype was picked up a small number of times. The chain links TRBV7-9 to TRBJ2-7; a possible D gene is TRBD2 (5 bases). The CDR3 consists of 13 residues. The germline V gene encodes CDR1 SEHNR and CDR2 FQNEAQ (reference sequence). V was pared by 4 bases and J by 5 bases, with 12 bases between. CDR3 coding DNA: TGTGCCAGCAGCTGGGGAGAGACGGACGAGCAGTACTTC. Its translation is CASSWGETDEQYF. The variable domain in full, completed from reference TRBV7-9 and TRBJ2-7, reads DTGVSQNPRHKITKRGQNVTFRCDPISEHNRLYWYRQTLGQGPEFLTYFQNEAQLEKSRLLSDRFSAERPKGSFSTLEIQRTEQGDSAMYLCASSWGETDEQYFGPGTRLTVT.

This sequence joins TRBV19 and TRBJ2-3; D is unresolved. The V gene lost 8 bases and the J gene lost 4 bases, with 13 bases spanning the gap. Germline CDR1 and CDR2: LNHDA and SQIVND (reference sequence). The length of the CDR3 is 13 residues. CDR3 sequence: CASGDLAPDTQYF. The DNA of the CDR3 is TGTGCCAGTGGCGACTTGGCCCCAGATACGCAGTATTTT. Variable domain in full (rest from reference TRBV19 and TRBJ2-3): DGGITQSPKYLFRKEGQNVTLSCEQNLNHDAMYWYRQDPGQGLRLIYYSQIVNDFQKGDIAEGYSVSREKKESFPLTVTSAQKNPTAFYLCASGDLAPDTQYFGPGTRLTVL.

The table lists this clonotype with many counts. The chain couples TRBV11-2 to TRBJ2-1; TRBD1 or TRBD2 may be the D gene (7 bases each). The germline V gene encodes CDR1 SGHAT and CDR2 FQNNGV. Trimming took off 1 base at V and 3 bases at J, with 13 bases between the two ends. The CDR3 extends over 16 amino acids. Written as DNA, the CDR3 is TGTGCCAGCAGCTTAGGATTCAGGGGGGGCTACAATGAGCAGTTCTTC. This sequence encodes CASSLGFRGGYNEQFF.

The rearrangement joins TRBV2 to TRBJ2-1; 8 bases line up with TRBD2. The junction had 9 bases not matched to a gene; V was cut back by 3 bases and J by 2 bases. This CDR3 has 17 residues. Per germline, CDR1 SNHLY and CDR2 FYNNEI. The CDR3 DNA reads TGTGCCAGCAGTGAGGGCTCTACTAGCGGAGCCTACAATGAGCAGTTCTTC. Translated, it gives CASSEGSTSGAYNEQFF.

The rearrangement links TRBV15 to TRBJ2-7, with D perhaps matching TRBD1 (5 bases). Germline V gives CDR1 LNHNV, CDR2 YYDKDF (reference sequence). The CDR3 has 14 residues. Trimming took 4 bases from V and 2 from J, leaving 12 bases between them. The CDR3 DNA is TGTGCCACCAGCAATCCAGGGTTTCCCTACGAGCAGTACTTC. Amino acid sequence: CATSNPGFPYEQYF.

This sequence joins TRBV5-5 and TRBJ2-7, with 8 nucleotides matching TRBD1. Germline V lookup: CDR1 SGHKS, CDR2 YYEKEE (reference sequence). J lost 6 bases, V lost 1 base, and 6 bases had no gene match. The CDR3 consists of 14 residues. The CDR3 DNA reads as TGTGCCAGCAGCTTGTATGCAGGGGGCATCGAGCAGTACTTC. It encodes CASSLYAGGIEQYF.

This clonotype was observed a handful of times. V and J are TRBV4-2 and TRBJ2-3; tentative D call: TRBD2 (6 bases). Germline V CDR1 and CDR2: LGHNA, YNFKEQ. This CDR3 is built from 18 residues. With 0 bases removed from V and 12 bases from J, the gap between germline ends came to 28 bases. As DNA, the CDR3 is TGTGCCAGCAGCCAAGATCTAGACTGGGCTAGCGCCCCCCTAACCCAGTATTTT. Translated: CASSQDLDWASAPLTQYF.

This clonotype was recorded a few times. V usage is TRBV12-3 or TRBV12-4 and J usage is TRBJ1-1, with 10 bases aligning to TRBD1. The CDR3 totals 16 residues. With V trimmed by 6 bases and J by 6 bases, 13 bases remained unmatched. In DNA form, the CDR3 reads TGTGCCAGCAGCAGGGACAGGGGACGATCTTTTGCTGAAGCTTTCTTT. Translated: CASSRDRGRSFAEAFF.

The J gene is TRBJ2-7, the V gene TRBV7-2; 7 nucleotides align to TRBD1. This CDR3 comprises 15 residues. V dropped 3 bases and J dropped 2; count of bases not matched to a gene: 7. From germline, CDR1 is SGHTA and CDR2 FQGNSA. The CDR3 loop is CASSFRGGPTYEQYF. CDR3 in DNA: TGTGCCAGCAGCTTCAGAGGGGGCCCTACCTACGAGCAGTACTTC.

There are a few counts of this clonotype. The rearrangement joins TRBV7-6 to TRBJ2-3; 8 bases map to TRBD2. V lost 5 bases, J lost 4 bases, and 8 bases stayed unmatched. The CDR3 extends over 15 amino acids. Germline CDR1 is SGHVS and CDR2 is FNYEAQ. The DNA for the CDR3 is TGTGCCAGCAGCCTCGCCGGGACTAGTGCAGATACGCAGTATTTT. Protein sequence: CASSLAGTSADTQYF.

The chain carries TRBV7-3 and TRBJ2-1; D uncertain. The length of the CDR3 is 15 residues. V was clipped by 5 bases and J by 8 bases, with 19 bases between them. CDR1 is SGHTA, CDR2 FQGTGA, per germline. CDR3 sequence: CASSPRDRPLDEQFF. CDR3 nucleotides: TGTGCCAGCAGCCCCCGAGACCGTCCCTTAGATGAGCAGTTCTTC.